The clone carrying this T cell receptor beta chain was seen a few times. The data were taken from a study of blood T cells in healthy people across ages. The authors ran a second PCR of 7 to 11 cycles using a sample-barcoded 5' primer and a J-beta primer mix. Each CDR3 protein gets one entry after TCRdb re-called the 5' RACE reads with MiXCR. The sample holds some 1 million distinct CDR3 sequences, 35% to 55% seen once. There are 14 residues in the CDR3. The V and J ends lost 10 bases and 3 bases respectively, with 18 bases between them. The clonotype comes from a woman aged 60-75 years in good health. Material for sequencing was blood. This chain joins TRBV12-3 or TRBV12-4 and TRBJ2-5, with D maybe TRBD1 (6 bases). The CDR3 DNA is TGTGCCACCCTACAGATCGGACAGAAAGAGACCCAGTACTTC. Protein sequence: CATLQIGQKETQYF.